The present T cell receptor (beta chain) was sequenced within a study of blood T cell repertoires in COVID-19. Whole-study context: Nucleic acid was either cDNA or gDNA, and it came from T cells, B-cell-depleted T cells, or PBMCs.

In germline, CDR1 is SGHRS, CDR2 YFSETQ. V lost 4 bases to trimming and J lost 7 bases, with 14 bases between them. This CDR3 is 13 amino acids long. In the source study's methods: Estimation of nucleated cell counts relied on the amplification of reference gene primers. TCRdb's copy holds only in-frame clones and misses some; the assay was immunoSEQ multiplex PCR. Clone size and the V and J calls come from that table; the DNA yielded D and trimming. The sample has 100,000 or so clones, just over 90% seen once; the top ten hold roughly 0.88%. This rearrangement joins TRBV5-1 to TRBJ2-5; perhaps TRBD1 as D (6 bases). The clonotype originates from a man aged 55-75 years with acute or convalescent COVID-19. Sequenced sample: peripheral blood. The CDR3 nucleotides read TGCGCCAGCAGCACACAGGGCAAGGGGACCCAGTACTTC. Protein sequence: CASSTQGKGTQYF.